This is a list of T cell receptor beta chains from one sample in a study of OX40 agonist ivuxolimab in advanced cancers. TCRdb's copy holds only in-frame clones and misses some; the assay was immunoSEQ multiplex PCR. The top ten hold under 4.5% of the sample, which has some 60,000 clones, around 87% seen once. Here the sequenced sample was CD4+ or CD8+ T cells sorted from blood, taken in a trial of the OX40 agonist ivuxolimab. These TCRs come from an adult with an advanced solid tumor such as melanoma, head and neck, liver or kidney cancer. CDR3s include the opening cysteine and the closing phenylalanine or tryptophan. D genes are given only for firm matches. The listing skips clone size in some rows; elsewhere it reads once, few, many or a size class.

V	J	size	D	DNA	CDR3
TRBV15	TRBJ1-1	-	-	TGTGCCACCAGCAGAGAAGGAGTAGGGTGGGGCTCAAACCTGAACACTGAAGCTTTCTTT	CATSREGVGWGSNLNTEAFF
TRBV5-6	TRBJ1-1	-	TRBD1	TGTGCCAGCGGCAGGGGGCTTAACACTGAAGCTTTCTTT	CASGRGLNTEAFF
TRBV9	TRBJ1-3	-	-	TGTGCCAGCACCTCCAGAGGAAGCTCTGGAAACACCATATATTTT	CASTSRGSSGNTIYF
TRBV29-1	TRBJ2-7	-	TRBD2	TGCAGCGTACGGACTAGCTACGAGCAGTACTTC	CSVRTSYEQYF
TRBV19	TRBJ1-2	-	-	TGTGCCAGTAGTCAGCAGGGATTTGGGCTAGCTAACTATGGCTACACCTTC	CASSQQGFGLANYGYTF
TRBV25-1	TRBJ2-7	-	-	TGTGCCAGCAGTGAATCACGTGACAGGTTGCCCCCTTACGAGCAGTACTTC	CASSESRDRLPPYEQYF
TRBV2	TRBJ2-1	-	TRBD1	TGTGCCAGCAGTGAAGGGGAACAGGGGGGAAAGTTCTTC	CASSEGEQGGKFF
TRBV7-2	TRBJ1-6	-	-	TGTGCCAGCAGCCCCCTCCTTGACTCACCCCTCCACTTT	CASSPLLDSPLHF
TRBV23-1	TRBJ2-7	-	TRBD1	TGCGCCAGCAGTCAAGCCCCCGGGACAGGTGGCTACGAGCAGTACTTC	CASSQAPGTGGYEQYF
TRBV19	TRBJ1-1	once	-	TGTGCCAGTAGTCCGTTCAGAGCTGAAGCTTTCTTT	CASSPFRAEAFF
TRBV7-2	TRBJ2-6	-	TRBD2	TGTGCCAGCAGGCCGGGGGGCTCTGGGGCCAACGTCCTGACTTTC	CASRPGGSGANVLTF
TRBV5-4	TRBJ2-7	-	-	TGTGCCAGCAGCTTGGGAGGGAGCACCTCCTACGAGCAGTACTTC	CASSLGGSTSYEQYF
TRBV7-3	TRBJ1-1	few	-	TGTGCCAGCAGCTTTGATCCTTGGGCTGAAGCTTTCTTT	CASSFDPWAEAFF
TRBV5-1	TRBJ2-3	-	TRBD1	TGCGCCAGCAGCCCCGGACAGGGGACAGATACGCAGTATTTT	CASSPGQGTDTQYF
TRBV5-6	TRBJ1-1	-	-	TGTGCCAGCAGCTTGTGGTCGCGTGGGCTCACTGAAGCTTTCTTT	CASSLWSRGLTEAFF
TRBV7-8	TRBJ1-1	-	-	TGTGCCAGCAGCTTAGTAGCAGGCCCTGAAGCTTTCTTT	CASSLVAGPEAFF
TRBV5-1	TRBJ2-3	-	-	TGCGCCAGCAGCTTGGTCCGTGGGGTCCTGGTGGATACGCAGTATTTT	CASSLVRGVLVDTQYF
TRBV2	TRBJ1-1	many	-	TGTGCCAGCAGGGTGAATCTTGCGAAGCCTGAAGCTTTCTTT	CASRVNLAKPEAFF
TRBV7-9	TRBJ2-5	-	TRBD2	TGTGCCAGCAGACCTCTAGCGGGGGTGAGGGGAGGGACCCAGTACTTC	CASRPLAGVRGGTQYF
TRBV7-2	TRBJ2-3	-	TRBD1	TGTGCCAGCAGCAGACAGACAGGGGGCTTTACAGATACGCAGTATTTT	CASSRQTGGFTDTQYF
TRBV29-1	TRBJ1-3	-	-	TGCAGCGCACCAACAGGCTCTGGAAACACCATATATTTT	CSAPTGSGNTIYF
TRBV5-1	TRBJ2-1	-	TRBD1	TGCGCCAGCAGCTTTGAGGACAGGCCATACAATGAGCAGTTCTTC	CASSFEDRPYNEQFF
TRBV5-4	TRBJ2-5	-	TRBD1	TGTGCCAGCAGCTTGTCGGGACAGGTTGGAGAGACCCAGTACTTC	CASSLSGQVGETQYF
TRBV11-2	TRBJ2-7	-	-	TGTGCCAGCAGCTTAGAATCAGGGCCCTCCTACGAGCAGTACTTC	CASSLESGPSYEQYF
TRBV11-2	TRBJ1-1	-	-	TGTGCCAGCACCCGTGGGGGTATCGGGAGAACTGAAGCTTTCTTT	CASTRGGIGRTEAFF
TRBV7-2	TRBJ1-5	-	TRBD1	TGTGCCAGCAGCTTCCAGGGGGCAAGCATGGGACAGCCCCAGCATTTT	CASSFQGASMGQPQHF
TRBV6-6	TRBJ1-3	-	TRBD1	TGTGCCAGCAGTCCCTTTGGACAGGTGGGAAACACCATATATTTT	CASSPFGQVGNTIYF
TRBV2	TRBJ1-6	few	-	TGTGCCAGTGGTAGACAGGTGAATTCACCCCTCCACTTT	CASGRQVNSPLHF
TRBV4-1	TRBJ2-7	-	-	TGCGCCAGCAGCCAAGCGGCGGGACCGTTTCTCTTGGAGCAGTACTTC	CASSQAAGPFLLEQYF
TRBV19	TRBJ1-1	-	-	TGTGCCAGTAGTATTTTGGGTCTGAACACTGAAGCTTTCTTT	CASSILGLNTEAFF
TRBV4-3	TRBJ1-2	-	-	TGCGCCAGCAGCCAAGATGGGGGCACTAACTATGGCTACACCTTC	CASSQDGGTNYGYTF
TRBV7-2	TRBJ1-2	-	-	TGTGCCAGCAGCTTAGACGGCATCTATGGCTACACCTTC	CASSLDGIYGYTF
TRBV2	TRBJ2-1	-	-	TGTGCCAGCAGTGAAAGTAGAGGGATTGCCAATGAGCAGTTCTTC	CASSESRGIANEQFF
TRBV6-1	TRBJ1-5	-	-	TGTGCCAGCACCCCGGAGGGCCCCCAGCCCCAGCATTTT	CASTPEGPQPQHF
TRBV5-6	TRBJ2-5	-	TRBD1	TGTGCCAGCAGCTTCTGGACAGGGACAGAGACCCAGTACTTC	CASSFWTGTETQYF
TRBV14	TRBJ1-6	-	-	TGTGCCAGCAGCCAATTGACGGTCTCCTATAATTCACCCCTCCACTTT	CASSQLTVSYNSPLHF
TRBV5-5	TRBJ1-1	-	-	TGTGCCAGCAGCGCTAGGAACACTGAAGCTTTCTTT	CASSARNTEAFF